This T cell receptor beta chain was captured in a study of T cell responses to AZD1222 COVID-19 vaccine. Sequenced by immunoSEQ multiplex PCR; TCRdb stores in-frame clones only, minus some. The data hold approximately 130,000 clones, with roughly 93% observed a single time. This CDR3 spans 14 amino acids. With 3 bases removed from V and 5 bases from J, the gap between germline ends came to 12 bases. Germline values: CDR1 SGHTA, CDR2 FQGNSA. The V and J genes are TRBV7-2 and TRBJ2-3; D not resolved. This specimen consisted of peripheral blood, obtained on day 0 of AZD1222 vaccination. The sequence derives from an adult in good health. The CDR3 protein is CASSFKGFEDTQYF. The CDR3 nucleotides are TGTGCCAGCAGCTTCAAGGGATTCGAAGATACGCAGTATTTT.